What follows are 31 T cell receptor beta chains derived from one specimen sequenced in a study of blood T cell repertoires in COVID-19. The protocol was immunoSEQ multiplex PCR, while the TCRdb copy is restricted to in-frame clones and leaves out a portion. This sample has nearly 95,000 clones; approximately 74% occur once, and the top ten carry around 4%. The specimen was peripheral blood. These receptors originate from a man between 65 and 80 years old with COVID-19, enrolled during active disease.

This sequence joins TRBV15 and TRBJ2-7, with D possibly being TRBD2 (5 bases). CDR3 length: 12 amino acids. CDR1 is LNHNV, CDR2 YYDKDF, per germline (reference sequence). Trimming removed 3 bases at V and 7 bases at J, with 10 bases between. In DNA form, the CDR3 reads TGTGCCACCAGCAGGAGGGCTCCTGAGCAGTACTTC. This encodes CATSRRAPEQYF.

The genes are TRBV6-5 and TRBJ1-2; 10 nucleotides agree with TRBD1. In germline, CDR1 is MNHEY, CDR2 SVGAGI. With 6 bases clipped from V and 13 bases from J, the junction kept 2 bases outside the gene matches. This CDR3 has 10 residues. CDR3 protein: CASRGTGVTF. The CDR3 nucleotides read TGTGCCAGCAGGGGGACAGGGGTCACCTTC.

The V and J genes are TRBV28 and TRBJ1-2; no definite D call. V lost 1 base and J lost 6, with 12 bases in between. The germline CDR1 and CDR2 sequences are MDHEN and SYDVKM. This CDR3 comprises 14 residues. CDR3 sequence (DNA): TGTGCCAGCAGTTTATTCTCGAGGATGCATGGCTACACCTTC. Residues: CASSLFSRMHGYTF.

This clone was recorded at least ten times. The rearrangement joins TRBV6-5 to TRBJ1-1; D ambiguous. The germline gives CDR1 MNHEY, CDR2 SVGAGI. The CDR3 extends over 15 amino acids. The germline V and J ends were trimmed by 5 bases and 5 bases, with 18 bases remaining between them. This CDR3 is CASSPPAARETEAFF. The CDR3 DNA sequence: TGTGCCAGCAGTCCCCCCGCAGCCCGGGAAACTGAAGCTTTCTTT.

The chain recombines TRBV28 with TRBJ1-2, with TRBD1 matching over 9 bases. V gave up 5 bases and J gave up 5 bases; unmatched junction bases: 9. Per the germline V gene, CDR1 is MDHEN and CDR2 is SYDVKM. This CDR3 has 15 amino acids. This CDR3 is CASSLGTGRGYGYTF. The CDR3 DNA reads TGTGCCAGCAGTCTAGGGACAGGGCGGGGGTATGGCTACACCTTC.

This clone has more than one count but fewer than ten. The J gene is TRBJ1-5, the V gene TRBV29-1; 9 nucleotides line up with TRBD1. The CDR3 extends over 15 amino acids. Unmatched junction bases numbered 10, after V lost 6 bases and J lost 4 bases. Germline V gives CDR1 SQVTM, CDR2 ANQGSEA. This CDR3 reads CSVAGTGSGNQPQHF. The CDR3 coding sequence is TGCAGCGTGGCCGGGACAGGGTCGGGAAATCAGCCCCAGCATTTT.

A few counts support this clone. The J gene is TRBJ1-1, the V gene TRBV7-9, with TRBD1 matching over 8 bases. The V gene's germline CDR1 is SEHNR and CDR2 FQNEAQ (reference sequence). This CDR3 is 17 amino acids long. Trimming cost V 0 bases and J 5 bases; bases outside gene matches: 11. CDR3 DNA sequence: TGTGCCAGCAGCTTAGCTAGCCGACAGGGGCCAAGGACTGAAGCTTTCTTT. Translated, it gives CASSLASRQGPRTEAFF.

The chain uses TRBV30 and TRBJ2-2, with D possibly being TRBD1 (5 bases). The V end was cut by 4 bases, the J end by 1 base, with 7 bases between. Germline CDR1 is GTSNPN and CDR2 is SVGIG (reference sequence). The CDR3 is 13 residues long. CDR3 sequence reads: CAWKRGNTGELFF. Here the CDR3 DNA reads TGTGCCTGGAAAAGGGGGAACACCGGGGAGCTGTTTTTT.

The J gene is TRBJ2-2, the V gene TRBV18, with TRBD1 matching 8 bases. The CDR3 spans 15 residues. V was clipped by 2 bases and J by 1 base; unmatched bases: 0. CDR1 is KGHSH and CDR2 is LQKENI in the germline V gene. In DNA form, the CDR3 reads TGTGCCAGCTCACCAGGACAGGGGAACACCGGGGAGCTGTTTTTT. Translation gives CASSPGQGNTGELFF.

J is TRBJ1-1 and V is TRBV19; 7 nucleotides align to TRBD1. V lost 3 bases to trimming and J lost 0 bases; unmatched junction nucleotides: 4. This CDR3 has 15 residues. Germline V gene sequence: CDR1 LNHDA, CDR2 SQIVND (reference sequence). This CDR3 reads CASSIAGTVNTEAFF. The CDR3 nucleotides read TGTGCCAGTAGTATCGCCGGGACAGTGAACACTGAAGCTTTCTTT.

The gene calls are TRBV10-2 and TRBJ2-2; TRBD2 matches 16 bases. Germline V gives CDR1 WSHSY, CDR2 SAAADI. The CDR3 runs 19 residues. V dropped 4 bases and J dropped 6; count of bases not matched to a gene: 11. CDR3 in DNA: TGCGCCAGCAGTGTCGGGACTAGCGGGAGGGCCATTAAATCCGGGGAGCTGTTTTTT. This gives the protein CASSVGTSGRAIKSGELFF.

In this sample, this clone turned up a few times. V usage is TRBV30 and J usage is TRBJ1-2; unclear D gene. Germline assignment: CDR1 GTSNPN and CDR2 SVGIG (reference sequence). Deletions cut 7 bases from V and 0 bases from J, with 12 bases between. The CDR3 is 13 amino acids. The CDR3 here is CASRRSANYGYTF. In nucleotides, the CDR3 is TGTGCCTCACGACGGAGCGCTAACTATGGCTACACCTTC.

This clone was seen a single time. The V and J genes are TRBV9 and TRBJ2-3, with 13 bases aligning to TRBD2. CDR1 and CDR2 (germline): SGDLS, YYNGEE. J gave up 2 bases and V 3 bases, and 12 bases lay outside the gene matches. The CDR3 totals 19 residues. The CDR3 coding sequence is TGTGCCAGCAGCGCCGGGGGAACTAGCGGGAGGGAATTCACAGATACGCAGTATTTT. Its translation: CASSAGGTSGREFTDTQYF. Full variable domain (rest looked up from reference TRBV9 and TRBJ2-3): DSGVTQTPKHLITATGQRVTLRCSPRSGDLSVYWYQQSLDQGLQFLIQYYNGEERAKGNILERFSAQQFPDLHSELNLSSLELGDSALYFCASSAGGTSGREFTDTQYFGPGTRLTVL.

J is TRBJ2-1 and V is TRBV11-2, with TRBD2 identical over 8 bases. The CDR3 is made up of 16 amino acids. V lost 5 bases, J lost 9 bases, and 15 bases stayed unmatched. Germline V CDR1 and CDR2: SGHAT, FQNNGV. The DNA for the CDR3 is TGTGCCAGCAGCCCAATGGTCAGCGGGAGTACGAGTGAGCAGTTCTTC. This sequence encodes CASSPMVSGSTSEQFF.

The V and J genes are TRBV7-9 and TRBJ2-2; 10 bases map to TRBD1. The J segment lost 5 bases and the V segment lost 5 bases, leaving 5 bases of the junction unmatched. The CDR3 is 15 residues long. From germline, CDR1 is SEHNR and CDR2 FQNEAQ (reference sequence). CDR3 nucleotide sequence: TGTGCCAGCAGCCCAAGGGACAGGGGTACCGGGGAGCTGTTTTTT. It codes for CASSPRDRGTGELFF.

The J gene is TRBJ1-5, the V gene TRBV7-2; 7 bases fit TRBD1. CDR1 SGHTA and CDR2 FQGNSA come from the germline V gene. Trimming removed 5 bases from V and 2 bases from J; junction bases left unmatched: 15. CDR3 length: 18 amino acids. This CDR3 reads CASSPAPYRGRGNQPQHF. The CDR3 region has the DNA TGTGCCAGCAGCCCTGCCCCATACAGGGGTCGCGGCAATCAGCCCCAGCATTTT.

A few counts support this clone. CDR3 coding DNA: TGTGCCAGCAGCTTAGATTACTACAATGAGCAGTTCTTC. This sequence encodes CASSLDYYNEQFF. The chain carries TRBV11-3 and TRBJ2-1; D remains ambiguous. Germline CDR1 reads SGHNT; CDR2 reads YENEEA. Trimming stripped 0 bases from V and 3 bases from J, with 3 bases between. CDR3 length: 13 residues.

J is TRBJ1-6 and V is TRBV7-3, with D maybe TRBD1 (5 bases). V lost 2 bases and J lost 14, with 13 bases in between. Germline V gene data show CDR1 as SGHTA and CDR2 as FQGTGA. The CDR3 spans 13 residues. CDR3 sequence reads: CASSLGMGLALHF. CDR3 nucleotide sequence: TGTGCCAGCAGCTTAGGAATGGGGCTGGCCCTCCACTTT.

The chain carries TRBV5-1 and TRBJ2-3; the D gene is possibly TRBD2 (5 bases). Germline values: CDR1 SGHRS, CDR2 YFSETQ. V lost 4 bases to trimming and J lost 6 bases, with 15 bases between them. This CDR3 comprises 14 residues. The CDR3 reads CASSGGLSLDTQYF. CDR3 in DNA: TGCGCCAGCAGCGGCGGACTCTCCCTTGATACGCAGTATTTT.

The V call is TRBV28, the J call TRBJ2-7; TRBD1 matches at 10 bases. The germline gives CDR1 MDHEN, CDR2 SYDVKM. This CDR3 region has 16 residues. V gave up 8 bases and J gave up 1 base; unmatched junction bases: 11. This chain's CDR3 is CASQYPGQGISYEQYF. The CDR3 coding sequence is TGTGCCAGCCAATATCCGGGACAGGGGATTTCCTACGAGCAGTACTTC.

In DNA, the CDR3 is TGTGCCACCAGCAGGGGACTAGGAGCAGCAGATACGCAGTATTTT. Translation: CATSRGLGAADTQYF. This sequence joins TRBV10-3 and TRBJ2-3; 8 bases map to TRBD2. CDR1 is ENHRY and CDR2 is SYGVKD in the germline V gene. This CDR3 region has 15 residues. V shed 10 bases, J shed 4 bases, and the junction held 13 bases outside the gene matches.

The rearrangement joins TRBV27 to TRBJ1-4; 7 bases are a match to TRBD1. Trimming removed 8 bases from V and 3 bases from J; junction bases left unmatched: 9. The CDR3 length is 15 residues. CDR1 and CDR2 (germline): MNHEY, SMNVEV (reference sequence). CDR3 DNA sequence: TGTGCCAGCCGCGTGACAGGGAAACCTAATGAAAAACTGTTTTTT. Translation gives CASRVTGKPNEKLFF.

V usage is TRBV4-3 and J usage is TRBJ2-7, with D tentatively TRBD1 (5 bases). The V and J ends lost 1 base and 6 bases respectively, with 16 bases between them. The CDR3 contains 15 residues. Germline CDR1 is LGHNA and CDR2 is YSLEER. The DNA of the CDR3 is TGCGCCAGCAGCCAAGTAGGTGGGGCTCCCCGCGAGCAGTACTTC. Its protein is CASSQVGGAPREQYF.

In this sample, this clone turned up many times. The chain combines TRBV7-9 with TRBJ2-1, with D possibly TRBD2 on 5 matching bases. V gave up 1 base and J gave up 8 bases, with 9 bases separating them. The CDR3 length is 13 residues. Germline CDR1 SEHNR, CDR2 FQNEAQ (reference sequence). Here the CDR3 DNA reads TGTGCCAGCAGCTTAGGAGGGTACGATGAGCAGTTCTTC. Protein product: CASSLGGYDEQFF.

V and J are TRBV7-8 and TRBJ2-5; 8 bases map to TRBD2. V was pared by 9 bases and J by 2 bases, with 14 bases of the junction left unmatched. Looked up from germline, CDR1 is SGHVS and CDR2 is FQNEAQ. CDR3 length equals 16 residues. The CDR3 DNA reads TGTGCCAGTAAAAAGATTAGCGGGAACTCTCAAGAGACCCAGTACTTC. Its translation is CASKKISGNSQETQYF.

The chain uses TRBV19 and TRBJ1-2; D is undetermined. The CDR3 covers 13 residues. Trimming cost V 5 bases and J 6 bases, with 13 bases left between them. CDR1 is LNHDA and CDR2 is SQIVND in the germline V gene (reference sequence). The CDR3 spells CASSSRVIDGYTF. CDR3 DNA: TGTGCCAGTAGTTCGAGGGTAATTGATGGCTACACCTTC.

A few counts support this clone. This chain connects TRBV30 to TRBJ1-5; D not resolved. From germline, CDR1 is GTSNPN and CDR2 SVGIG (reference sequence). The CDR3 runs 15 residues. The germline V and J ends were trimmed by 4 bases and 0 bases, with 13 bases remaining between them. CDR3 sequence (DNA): TGTGCCTGGAATAGAGGCGGGTTTAGCAATCAGCCCCAGCATTTT. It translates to CAWNRGGFSNQPQHF.

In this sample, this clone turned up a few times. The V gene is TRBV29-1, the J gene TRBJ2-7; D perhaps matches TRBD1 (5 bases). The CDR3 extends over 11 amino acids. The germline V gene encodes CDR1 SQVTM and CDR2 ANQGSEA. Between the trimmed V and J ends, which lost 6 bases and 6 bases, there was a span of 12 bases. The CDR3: CSVRDLSEQYF. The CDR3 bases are TGCAGCGTCAGGGATTTGAGCGAGCAGTACTTC.

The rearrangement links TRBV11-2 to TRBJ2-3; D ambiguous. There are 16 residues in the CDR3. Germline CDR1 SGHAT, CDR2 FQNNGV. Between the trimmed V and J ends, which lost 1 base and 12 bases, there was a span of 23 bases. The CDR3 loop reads CASSLVHVTPRRAQYF. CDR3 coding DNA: TGTGCCAGCAGCTTAGTTCACGTAACGCCTCGCCGAGCACAGTATTTT.

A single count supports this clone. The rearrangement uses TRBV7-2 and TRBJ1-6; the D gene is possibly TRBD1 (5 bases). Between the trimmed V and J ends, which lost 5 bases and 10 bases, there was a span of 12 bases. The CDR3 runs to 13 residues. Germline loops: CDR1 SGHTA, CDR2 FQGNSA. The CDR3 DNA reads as TGTGCCAGCAGCCAGGGTGAAAGGTCACCCCTCCACTTT. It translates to CASSQGERSPLHF.

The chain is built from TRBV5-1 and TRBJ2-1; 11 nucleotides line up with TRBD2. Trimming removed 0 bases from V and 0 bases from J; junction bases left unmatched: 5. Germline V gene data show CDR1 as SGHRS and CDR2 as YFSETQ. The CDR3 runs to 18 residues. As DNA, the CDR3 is TGCGCCAGCAGCTTGGGGACTAGCGGGCTTAGCTCCTACAATGAGCAGTTCTTC. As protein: CASSLGTSGLSSYNEQFF.